This TCR beta chain was profiled in a study of early T cells in non-severe SARS-CoV-2 infection. Germline CDR1 and CDR2: SEHNR and FQNEAQ (reference sequence). V was clipped by 6 bases and J by 4 bases; unmatched bases: 8. The CDR3 runs 14 residues. This clonotype ranks as medium-sized. Attached unique molecular identifiers marked individual cDNA molecules. TCRdb ran MiXCR on the 5' RACE reads and lists one entry per CDR3 protein. Among roughly 41,000 distinct CDR3 sequences listed, 4.7% were seen once. The receptor was isolated from an adult who was a healthcare worker with PCR-confirmed SARS-CoV-2 infection or an uninfected control (not recorded which). This rearrangement joins TRBV7-9 to TRBJ2-5; 7 bases are a match to TRBD1. Specimen: whole blood. The CDR3 region has the DNA TGTGCCAGCAGTGCAGGGACAGCTGGAGAGACCCAGTACTTC. Translation: CASSAGTAGETQYF.